This TCR beta chain is from a study of T cells in women clearing cervical HPV infection. At the level of the study: HLA type could not be excluded as a confounder.

Sequencing was performed with immunoSEQ multiplex PCR; in TCRdb, only in-frame clones are kept and a portion is missing. The table for this sample gives under 45,000 clones. Study findings and constraints: Richness plus V gene abundances separated cases from controls with AUC roughly 0.83. Repertoire richness, not evenness, was significantly elevated in CIN3+ cases versus controls. Timing of associations relative to infection is unclear; T-cell subsets were not isolated.

The ends were cut back, 3 bases at V and 2 bases at J, with 8 bases in the middle. CDR3 length equals 14 residues. Germline V gives CDR1 SNHLY, CDR2 FYNNEI. On this clone itself: Its antigen is undetermined. The sequenced fragment ends 3 residues before the CDR3 boundary, so the rest is inferred from the germline J gene.

What was sequenced was blood buffy coat. The TCR originated in a woman between 18 and 75 years old with a cervical HPV16 infection that either progressed to CIN3+ or cleared (not recorded which). V gene TRBV2 combines with J gene TRBJ1-5, with a tentative D call TRBD1 (6 bases). Partial CDR3 DNA: TGTGCCAGCAGTGAGGAGGGGGGCAATCAGCCC. It yields the protein CASSEEGGNQP. The complete CDR3 sequence is CASSEEGGNQPQHF.